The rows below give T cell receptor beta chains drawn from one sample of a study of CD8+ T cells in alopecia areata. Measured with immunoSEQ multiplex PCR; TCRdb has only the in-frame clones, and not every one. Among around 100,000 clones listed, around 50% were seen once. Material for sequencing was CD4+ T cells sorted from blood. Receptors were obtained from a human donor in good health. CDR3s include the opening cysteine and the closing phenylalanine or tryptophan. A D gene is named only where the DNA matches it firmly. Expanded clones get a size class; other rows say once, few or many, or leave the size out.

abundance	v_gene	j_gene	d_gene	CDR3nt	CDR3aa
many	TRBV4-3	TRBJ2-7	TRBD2	TGCGCCAGCAGCCAAGCGGTCGGGACTAGCGGGGGGACCTACGAGCAGTACTTC	CASSQAVGTSGGTYEQYF
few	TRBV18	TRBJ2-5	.	TGTGCCAGCTCACCACTCCCTATTCAGCGAGGTGTGGAGACCCAGTACTTC	CASSPLPIQRGVETQYF
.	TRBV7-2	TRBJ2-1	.	TGTGCCAGCAGCTTGCTGGGGGGGCCGTTCTTC	CASSLLGGPFF
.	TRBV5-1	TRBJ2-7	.	TGCGCCAGCAGCTTACAGGGCCCTCCGGCCTACGAGCAGTACTTC	CASSLQGPPAYEQYF
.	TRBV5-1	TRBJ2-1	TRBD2	TGCGCCAGCAGCTTGGCAGGCCCGGCGGGGGTGACTCACAATGAGCAGTTCTTC	CASSLAGPAGVTHNEQFF
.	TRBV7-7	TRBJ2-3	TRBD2	TGTGCTAGCAGCTTAACTAGCGGGGGCCCCGAGACGCAGTATTTT	CASSLTSGGPETQYF
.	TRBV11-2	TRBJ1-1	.	TGTGCCAGCAGCTTAGATGGGGGAGAAGCTTTCTTT	CASSLDGGEAFF
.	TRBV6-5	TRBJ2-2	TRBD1	TGTGCCAGCAGTTACAAGGGGACAGTGAACACCGGGGAGCTGTTTTTT	CASSYKGTVNTGELFF
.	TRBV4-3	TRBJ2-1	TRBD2	TGCGCCAGCAGCCCTCAACATGGGACTAGCGGGGGAACATGGGAGCAGTTCTTC	CASSPQHGTSGGTWEQFF
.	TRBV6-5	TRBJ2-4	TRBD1	TGTGCCAGCAGTTACCGGACAGGCCAAAACATTCAGTACTTC	CASSYRTGQNIQYF
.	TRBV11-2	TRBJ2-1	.	TGTGCCAGCAGCTTAGCCAGTTTAGGTGCGGGGTTCTTC	CASSLASLGAGFF
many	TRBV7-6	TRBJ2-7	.	TGTGCCAGCAGCTATAAGCCGAGCGACGAGCAGTACTTC	CASSYKPSDEQYF
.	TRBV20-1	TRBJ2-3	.	TGCAGTGCTAGAGGCCCAGATACGCAGTATTTT	CSARGPDTQYF
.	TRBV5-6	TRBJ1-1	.	TGTGCCAGCAGCTCTTTGGACAGTAGAGGGAACACTGAAGCTTTCTTT	CASSSLDSRGNTEAFF
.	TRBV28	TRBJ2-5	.	TGTGCCAGCAGTTCAGTTCTAGAGACCCAGTACTTC	CASSSVLETQYF
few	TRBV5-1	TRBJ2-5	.	TGCGCCAGCAGCTGGGTGGGAGAGACCCAGTACTTC	CASSWVGETQYF
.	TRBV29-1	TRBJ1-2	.	TGCAGCGCTGCCAAGTCCCGGGTTGGCTACACCTTC	CSAAKSRVGYTF
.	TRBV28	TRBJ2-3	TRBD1	TGTGCCAGCAGTTCTGGACAGGTCTTCGATACGCAGTATTTT	CASSSGQVFDTQYF
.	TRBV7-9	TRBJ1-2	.	TGTGCCAGCAGCCGCCAGGGCACGAACTATGGCTACACCTTC	CASSRQGTNYGYTF
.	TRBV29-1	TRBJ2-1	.	TGCAGCGTTCGGGGATGGAATGAGCAGTTCTTC	CSVRGWNEQFF